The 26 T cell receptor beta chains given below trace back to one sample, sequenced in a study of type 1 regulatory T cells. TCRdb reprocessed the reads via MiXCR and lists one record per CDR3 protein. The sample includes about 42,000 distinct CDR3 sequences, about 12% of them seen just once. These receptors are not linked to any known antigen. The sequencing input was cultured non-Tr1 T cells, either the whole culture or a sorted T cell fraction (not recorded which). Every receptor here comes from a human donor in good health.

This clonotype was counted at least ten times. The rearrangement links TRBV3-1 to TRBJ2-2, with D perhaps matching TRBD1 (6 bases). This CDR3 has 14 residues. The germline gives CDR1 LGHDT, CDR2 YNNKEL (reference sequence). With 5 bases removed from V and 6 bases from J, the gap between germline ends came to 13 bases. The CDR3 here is CASSSTGSAGELFF. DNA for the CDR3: TGTGCCAGCAGCTCGACAGGAAGTGCCGGGGAGCTGTTTTTT.

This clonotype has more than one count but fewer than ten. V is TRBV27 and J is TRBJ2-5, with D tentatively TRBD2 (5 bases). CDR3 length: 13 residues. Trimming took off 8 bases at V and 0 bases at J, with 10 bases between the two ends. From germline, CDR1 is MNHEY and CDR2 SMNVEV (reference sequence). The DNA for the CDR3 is TGTGCCAGCCGTACTAGATACCAAGAGACCCAGTACTTC. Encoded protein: CASRTRYQETQYF.

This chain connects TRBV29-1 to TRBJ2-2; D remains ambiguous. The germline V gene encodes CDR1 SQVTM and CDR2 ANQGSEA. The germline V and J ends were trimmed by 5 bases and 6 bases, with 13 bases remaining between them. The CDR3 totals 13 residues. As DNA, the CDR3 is TGCAGCGTTCTCGACTTCATGGCCGGGGAGCTGTTTTTT. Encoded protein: CSVLDFMAGELFF.

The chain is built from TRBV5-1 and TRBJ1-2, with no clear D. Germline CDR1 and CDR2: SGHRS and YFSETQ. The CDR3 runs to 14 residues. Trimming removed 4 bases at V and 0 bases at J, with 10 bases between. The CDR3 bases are TGCGCCAGCAGCACCGGGGTGACTAACTATGGCTACACCTTC. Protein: CASSTGVTNYGYTF.

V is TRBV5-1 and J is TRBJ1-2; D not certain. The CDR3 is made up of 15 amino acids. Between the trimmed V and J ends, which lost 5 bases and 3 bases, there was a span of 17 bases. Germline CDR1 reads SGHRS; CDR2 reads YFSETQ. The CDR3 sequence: CASRLEPTDHYGYTF. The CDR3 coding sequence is TGCGCCAGCAGACTGGAGCCCACAGATCACTATGGCTACACCTTC. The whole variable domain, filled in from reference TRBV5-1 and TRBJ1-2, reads KAGVTQTPRYLIKTRGQQVTLSCSPISGHRSVSWYQQTPGQGLQFLFEYFSETQRNKGNFPGRFSGRQFSNSRSEMNVSTLELGDSALYLCASRLEPTDHYGYTFGSGTRLTVV.

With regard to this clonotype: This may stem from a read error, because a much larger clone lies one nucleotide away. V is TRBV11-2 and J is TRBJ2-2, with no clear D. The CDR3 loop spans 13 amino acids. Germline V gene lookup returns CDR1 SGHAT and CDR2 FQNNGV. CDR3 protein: CARSSQNTGELFF. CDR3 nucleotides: TGTGCCCGCAGCTCTCAGAACACCGGGGAGCTGTTTTTT.

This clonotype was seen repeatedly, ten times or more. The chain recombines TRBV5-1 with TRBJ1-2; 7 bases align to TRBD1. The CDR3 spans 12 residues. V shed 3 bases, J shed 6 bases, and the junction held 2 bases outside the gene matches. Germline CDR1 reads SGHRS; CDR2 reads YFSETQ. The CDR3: CASSYTGDGYTF. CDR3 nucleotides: TGCGCCAGCAGCTACACAGGGGATGGCTACACCTTC.

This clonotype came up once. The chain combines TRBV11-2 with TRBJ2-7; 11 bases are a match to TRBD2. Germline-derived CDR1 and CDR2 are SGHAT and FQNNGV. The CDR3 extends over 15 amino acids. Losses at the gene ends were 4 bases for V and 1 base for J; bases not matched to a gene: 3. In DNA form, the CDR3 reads TGTGCCAGCAGCTCCCGGACTAGCGGGTCCTACGAGCAGTACTTC. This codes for CASSSRTSGSYEQYF.

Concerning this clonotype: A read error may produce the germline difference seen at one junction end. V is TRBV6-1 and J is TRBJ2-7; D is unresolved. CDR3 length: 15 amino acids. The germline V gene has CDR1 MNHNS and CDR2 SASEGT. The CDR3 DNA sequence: TGTGTCAGCAGTGACGAAGTCTGGGGTCGATACGAGCAGTACTTC. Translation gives CVSSDEVWGRYEQYF.

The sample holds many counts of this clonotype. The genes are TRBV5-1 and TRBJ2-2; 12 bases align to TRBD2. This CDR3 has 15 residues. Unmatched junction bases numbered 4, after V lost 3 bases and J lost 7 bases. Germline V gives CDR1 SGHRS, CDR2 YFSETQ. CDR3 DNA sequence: TGCGCCAGCAGCTCCGGACTAGCGGGGAACGGGGAGCTGTTTTTT. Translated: CASSSGLAGNGELFF.

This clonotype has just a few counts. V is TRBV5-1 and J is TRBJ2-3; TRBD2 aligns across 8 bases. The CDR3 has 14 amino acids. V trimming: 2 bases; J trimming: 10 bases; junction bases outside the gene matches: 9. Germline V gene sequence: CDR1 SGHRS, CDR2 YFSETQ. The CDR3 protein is CASSLTGGADAQYF. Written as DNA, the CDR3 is TGCGCCAGCAGCTTAACGGGAGGGGCGGACGCGCAGTATTTT.

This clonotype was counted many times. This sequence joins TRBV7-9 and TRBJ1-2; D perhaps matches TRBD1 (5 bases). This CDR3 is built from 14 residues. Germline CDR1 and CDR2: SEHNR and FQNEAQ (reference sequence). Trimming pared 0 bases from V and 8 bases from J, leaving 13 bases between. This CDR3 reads CASSLALGGYGYTF. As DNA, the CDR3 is TGTGCCAGCAGCTTAGCCCTTGGGGGGTACGGCTACACCTTC.

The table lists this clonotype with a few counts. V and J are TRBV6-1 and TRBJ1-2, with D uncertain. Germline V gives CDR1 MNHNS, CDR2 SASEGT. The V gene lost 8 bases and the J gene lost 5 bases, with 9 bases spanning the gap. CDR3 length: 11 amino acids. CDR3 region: CASSEGYGYTF. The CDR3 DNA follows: TGTGCCAGCTCCGAAGGGTATGGCTACACCTTC.

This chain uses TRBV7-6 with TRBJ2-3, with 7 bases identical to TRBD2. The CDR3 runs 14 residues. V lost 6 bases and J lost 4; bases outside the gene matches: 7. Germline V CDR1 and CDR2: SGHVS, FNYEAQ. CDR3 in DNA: TGTGCCAGCAGTCGACGACTAGCTCCAGATACGCAGTATTTT. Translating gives CASSRRLAPDTQYF.

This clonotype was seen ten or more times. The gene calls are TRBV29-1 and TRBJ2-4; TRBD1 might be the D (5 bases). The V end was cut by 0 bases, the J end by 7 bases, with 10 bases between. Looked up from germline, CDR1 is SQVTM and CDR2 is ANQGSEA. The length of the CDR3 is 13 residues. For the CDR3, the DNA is TGCAGCGTTGAAGACAATAGGGGCAACATTCAGTACTTC. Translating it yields CSVEDNRGNIQYF. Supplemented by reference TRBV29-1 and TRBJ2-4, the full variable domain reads SAVISQKPSRDICQRGTSLTIQCQVDSQVTMMFWYRQQPGQSLTLIATANQGSEATYESGFVIDKFPISRPNLTFSTLTVSNMSPEDSSIYLCSVEDNRGNIQYFGAGTRLSVL.

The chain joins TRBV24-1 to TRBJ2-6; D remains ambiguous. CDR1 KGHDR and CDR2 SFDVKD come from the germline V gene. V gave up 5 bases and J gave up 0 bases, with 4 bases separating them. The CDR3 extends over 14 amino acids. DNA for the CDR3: TGTGCCACCAGTGGACACTCTGGGGCCAACGTCCTGACTTTC. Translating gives CATSGHSGANVLTF.

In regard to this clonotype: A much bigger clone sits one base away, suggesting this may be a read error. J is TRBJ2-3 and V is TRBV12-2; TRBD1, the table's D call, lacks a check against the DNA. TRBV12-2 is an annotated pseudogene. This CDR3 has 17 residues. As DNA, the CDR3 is TGTGCAAGTCGCCGGTGTCCCCCGGGACAGGGCCGAGGTACGCAGTATTTT. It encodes CASRRCPPGQGRGTQYF.

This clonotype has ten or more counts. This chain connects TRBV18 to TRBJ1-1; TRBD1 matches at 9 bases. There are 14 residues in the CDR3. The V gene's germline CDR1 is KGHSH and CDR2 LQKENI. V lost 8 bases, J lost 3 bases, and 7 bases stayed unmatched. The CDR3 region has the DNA TGTGCCAGCGCACAGGGGGCGAAGGACACTGAAGCTTTCTTT. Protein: CASAQGAKDTEAFF.

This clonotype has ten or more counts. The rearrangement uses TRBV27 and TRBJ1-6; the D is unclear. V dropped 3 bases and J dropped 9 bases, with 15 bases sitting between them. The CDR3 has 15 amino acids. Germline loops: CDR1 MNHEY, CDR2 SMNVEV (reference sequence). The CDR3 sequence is CASSFRSTTGSPLHF. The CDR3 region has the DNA TGTGCCAGCAGTTTTCGAAGCACCACCGGTTCACCCCTCCACTTT.

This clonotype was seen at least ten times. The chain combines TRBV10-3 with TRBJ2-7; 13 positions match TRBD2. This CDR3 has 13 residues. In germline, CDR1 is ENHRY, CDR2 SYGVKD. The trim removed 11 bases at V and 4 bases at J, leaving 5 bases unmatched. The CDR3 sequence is CAVGTSGTYEQYF. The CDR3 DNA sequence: TGTGCCGTCGGGACTAGCGGGACGTACGAGCAGTACTTC.

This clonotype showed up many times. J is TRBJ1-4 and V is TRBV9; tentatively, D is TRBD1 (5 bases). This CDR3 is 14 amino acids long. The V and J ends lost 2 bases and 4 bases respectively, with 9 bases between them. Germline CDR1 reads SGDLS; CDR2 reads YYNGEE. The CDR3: CASSVDSYNEKLFF. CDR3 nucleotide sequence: TGTGCCAGCAGCGTCGACAGTTATAATGAAAAACTGTTTTTT.

The CDR3 DNA follows: TGCGCCAGTTTTACAGGGGGAGGTCAAGAGACCCAGTACTTC. As protein: CASFTGGGQETQYF. The chain is built from TRBV5-1 and TRBJ2-5, with 8 bases matching TRBD1. Per germline, CDR1 SGHRS and CDR2 YFSETQ. The V gene end was trimmed by 8 bases and the J gene end by 2 bases; junction bases not matched to a gene: 8. The CDR3 consists of 14 residues.

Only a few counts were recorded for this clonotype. CDR3: CASGRASYEQYF. The CDR3 coding sequence is TGTGCCAGCGGGAGGGCCTCCTACGAGCAGTACTTC. The gene calls are TRBV12-3 or TRBV12-4 and TRBJ2-7; 7 bases agree with TRBD2. There are 12 residues in the CDR3. The V gene end was trimmed by 8 bases and the J gene end by 0 bases; junction bases not matched to a gene: 1.

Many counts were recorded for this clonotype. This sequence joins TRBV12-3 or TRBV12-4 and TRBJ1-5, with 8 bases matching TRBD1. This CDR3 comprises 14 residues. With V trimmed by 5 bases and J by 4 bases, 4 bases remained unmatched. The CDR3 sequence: CASSGQGTNQPQHF. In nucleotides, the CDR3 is TGTGCCAGCAGTGGACAGGGTACAAATCAGCCCCAGCATTTT.

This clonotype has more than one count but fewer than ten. CDR3 in amino acids: CSAGLAGLQETQYF. CDR3 nucleotides: TGCAGTGCTGGACTAGCGGGACTCCAAGAGACCCAGTACTTC. The chain has TRBV20-1 and TRBJ2-5; TRBD2 matches at 12 bases. Trimming cost V 5 bases and J 1 base; bases outside gene matches: 2. This CDR3 is built from 14 residues. The germline V gene has CDR1 DFQATT and CDR2 SNEGSKA (reference sequence).

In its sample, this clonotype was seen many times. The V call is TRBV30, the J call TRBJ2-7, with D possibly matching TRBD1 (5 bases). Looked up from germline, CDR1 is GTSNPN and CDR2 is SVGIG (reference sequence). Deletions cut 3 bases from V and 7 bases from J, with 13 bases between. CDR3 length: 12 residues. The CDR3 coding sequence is TGTGCCTGGAGCTTGCAGGGTCAGGAGCAGTACTTC. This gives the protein CAWSLQGQEQYF.